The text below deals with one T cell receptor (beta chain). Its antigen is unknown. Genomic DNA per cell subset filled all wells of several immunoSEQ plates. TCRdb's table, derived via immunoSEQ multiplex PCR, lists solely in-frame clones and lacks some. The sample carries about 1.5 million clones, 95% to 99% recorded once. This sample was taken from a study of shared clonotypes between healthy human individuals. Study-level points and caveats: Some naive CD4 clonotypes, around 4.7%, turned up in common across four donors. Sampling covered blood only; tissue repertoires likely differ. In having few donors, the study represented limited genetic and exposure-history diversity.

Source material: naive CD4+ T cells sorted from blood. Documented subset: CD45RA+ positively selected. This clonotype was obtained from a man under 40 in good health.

The CDR3 DNA reads TGTGCCAGCAGCTTAGGACAGAGGCCCCAGCATTTT. As protein: CASSLGQRPQHF. The chain is built from TRBV7-2 and TRBJ1-5; the D gene is possibly TRBD1 (5 bases). This CDR3 spans 12 amino acids. Trimming pared 1 base from V and 9 bases from J, leaving 7 bases between. Germline-derived CDR1 and CDR2 are SGHTA and FQGNSA. Using reference TRBV7-2 and TRBJ1-5 for the parts outside the CDR3, the full variable domain is GAGVSQSPSNKVTEKGKDVELRCDPISGHTALYWYRQSLGQGLEFLIYFQGNSAPDKSGLPSDRFSAERTGGSVSTLTIQRTQQEDSAVYLCASSLGQRPQHFGDGTRLSIL.